The sequence of this T cell receptor beta chain was determined in a study of OX40 agonist ivuxolimab in advanced cancers. In the study overall: Enrollees could have had prior anti-PD-1, anti-PD-L1 or anti-CTLA-4 therapy, which over 35% had received.

Enrollment shut out patients with autoimmune disease history or systemic immunosuppression. Study results and caveats: Expanded clones tended on average to be more numerous among CD8+ T cells than CD4+.

Remarks on this clone: Its matching antigen is unknown.

Germline V gives CDR1 SGHRS, CDR2 YFSETQ. The CDR3 sequence is 14 residues long. V lost 0 bases and J 4 bases, leaving 10 bases between the germline ends. TCRdb keeps only in-frame clones here, not all; method: immunoSEQ multiplex PCR. This sample has roughly 35,000 clones, with nearly 80% found just once. The rearrangement links TRBV5-1 to TRBJ2-5; D remains ambiguous. The specimen comprised CD4+ or CD8+ T cells sorted from blood, sampled in a trial of the OX40 agonist ivuxolimab. This TCR derives from an adult with an advanced solid tumor such as melanoma, head and neck, liver or kidney cancer. CDR3 sequence: CASSLVADGETQYF. DNA for the CDR3: TGCGCCAGCAGCTTGGTGGCAGATGGAGAGACCCAGTACTTC.